The 25 T cell receptor beta chains given below trace back to one sample, sequenced in a study of molecular identifiers for immune sequencing clone quantification. TCRdb redid the calling of the PCR reads with MiXCR, one entry per CDR3 protein. The profile covers more than 300,000 distinct CDR3 sequences, with about 22% appearing a single time and approximately 0.8% taken by the ten largest. The sequenced material came from naive CD8+ T cells from blood, with Jurkat cell RNA spiked in. As for subset: FACS-sorted CD8+CD4-CCR7+CD45RA+ naive T cells. The receptors here all came from a human donor in good health. Some libraries in this study had Jurkat cell RNA spiked in.

The chain carries TRBV2 and TRBJ2-7; perhaps TRBD2 as D (5 bases). V lost 2 bases and J 6 bases, leaving 8 bases between the germline ends. Germline CDR1 reads SNHLY; CDR2 reads FYNNEI. The CDR3 has 12 residues. DNA of the CDR3: TGTGCCAGCAGTGAAATTGCGGGCGAGCAGTACTTC. Its protein product is CASSEIAGEQYF.

This clonotype was observed once. Given a much more abundant clone one base away, this may be a read error. The chain links TRBV6-1 to TRBJ1-2, with D perhaps matching TRBD1 (5 bases). The CDR3 has 14 amino acids. Germline V gene sequence: CDR1 MNHNS, CDR2 SASEGT. The CDR3 protein is CTSSTPGGANGYTF. In DNA, the CDR3 is TGTACCAGCAGTACCCCAGGAGGGGCTAATGGCTACACCTTC.

This clonotype was detected only a few times. The conserved phenylalanine or tryptophan is not found at the CDR3 terminus, so this likely reflects a read error. The chain joins TRBV2 to TRBJ1-6; D is ambiguous. This CDR3 has 16 amino acids. Trimming shortened V by 2 bases and J by 2 bases, and 10 bases separated the two germline ends. Germline lookup yields CDR1 SNHLY and CDR2 FYNNEI. The CDR3 region is CASSESPGAYNSPLHL. The CDR3 DNA is TGTGCCAGCAGTGAAAGTCCGGGAGCCTATAATTCACCCCTCCACCTT.

This clonotype was recorded many times. The chain carries TRBV12-5 and TRBJ1-1, with TRBD1 matching over 9 bases. Germline trimming cut 1 base from V and 0 bases from J; bases unmatched to any gene: 12. This CDR3 is 19 amino acids long. Germline V lookup: CDR1 LGHNT, CDR2 FRNRAP. The CDR3 sequence is CASGLAGTGRGGMNTEAFF. In nucleotides, the CDR3 is TGTGCTAGTGGTTTGGCCGGGACAGGGAGAGGGGGAATGAACACTGAAGCTTTCTTT.

A remark on this clonotype: A clone one base away is much larger, so this may be a read error. The genes are TRBV27 and TRBJ1-4; D gene uncertain. The CDR3 loop spans 14 amino acids. CDR1 and CDR2 (germline): MNHEY, SMNVEV (reference sequence). DNA of the CDR3: TGTGCCAGCCGGTTAGGGCTCGGTAATGAAAAACTGTCTTTT. Translating gives CASRLGLGNEKLSF.

In this sample, this clonotype turned up many times. This rearrangement joins TRBV29-1 to TRBJ2-7, with 10 bases lining up with TRBD1. This CDR3 has 14 amino acids. CDR1 and CDR2 from the germline V gene are SQVTM and ANQGSEA. V was pared by 3 bases and J by 3 bases, with 5 bases of the junction left unmatched. CDR3 amino acids: CSVDAGTGDYEQYF. The DNA for the CDR3 is TGCAGCGTTGACGCCGGGACAGGGGACTACGAGCAGTACTTC.

The chain joins TRBV28 to TRBJ2-3; 10 nucleotides match TRBD2. The CDR3 has 14 amino acids. Germline assignment: CDR1 MDHEN and CDR2 SYDVKM. V gave up 3 bases and J gave up 5 bases; unmatched junction bases: 2. The CDR3 reads CASSLEREGDTQYF. DNA for the CDR3: TGTGCCAGCAGTTTGGAGCGGGAGGGAGATACGCAGTATTTT.

This clonotype was detected many times. This chain links TRBV19 with TRBJ2-7; a possible D gene is TRBD2 (6 bases). The CDR3 is made up of 14 amino acids. V was clipped by 3 bases and J by 4 bases, with 13 bases between them. Germline V gene lookup returns CDR1 LNHDA and CDR2 SQIVND (reference sequence). The CDR3 DNA follows: TGTGCCAGTAGTATGTCCGGGAGTGGTTACGAGCAGTACTTC. Protein sequence: CASSMSGSGYEQYF. Looking up the rest from reference TRBV19 and TRBJ2-7 gives the full variable domain: DGGITQSPKYLFRKEGQNVTLSCEQNLNHDAMYWYRQDPGQGLRLIYYSQIVNDFQKGDIAEGYSVSREKKESFPLTVTSAQKNPTAFYLCASSMSGSGYEQYFGPGTRLTVT.

As for this clonotype: Germline is not matched at one junction end, which may reflect a read error. This chain uses TRBV6-2 or TRBV6-3 with TRBJ2-5; 7 nucleotides line up with TRBD2. Germline V CDR1 and CDR2: MNHEY, SVGEGT. There are 14 residues in the CDR3. DNA for the CDR3: TGTGCCAGCAAGACAAGCGGGATGGGAGAGACCCGGTACTTC. It is translated as CASKTSGMGETRYF.

In the case of this clonotype: This may be a read error: a much more frequent sequence differs by one nucleotide. The chain is built from TRBV9 and TRBJ2-3; 7 positions agree with TRBD2. J gave up 2 bases and V 0 bases, and 6 bases lay outside the gene matches. Germline CDR1 reads SGDLS; CDR2 reads YYNGEE. This CDR3 contains 16 residues. This CDR3 is CASSVGGGTNTDTQYF. In DNA, the CDR3 is TGTGCCAGCAGCGTAGGTGGGGGGACTAACACAGATACGCAGTATTTT. Full variable domain (remainder filled in from reference TRBV9 and TRBJ2-3): DSGVTQTPKHLITATGQRVTLRCSPRSGDLSVYWYQQSLDQGLQFLIQYYNGEERAKGNILERFSAQQFPDLHSELNLSSLELGDSALYFCASSVGGGTNTDTQYFGPGTRLTVL.

Regarding this clonotype: At one boundary the junction diverges from the germline segment, which might be a read error. The V gene is TRBV29-1, the J gene TRBJ2-2; D ambiguous. Looked up from germline, CDR1 is SQVTM and CDR2 is ANQGSEA. The CDR3 is made up of 14 amino acids. The CDR3 DNA reads TGCAGCGTTGCTGGGAAGTCGAACACCAGGGAGCTGTTTTTT. This codes for CSVAGKSNTRELFF.

CDR3 sequence: CASSSTRGSQETQYF. CDR3 nucleotide sequence: TGTGCCAGCAGCTCGACACGCGGGAGTCAAGAGACCCAGTACTTC. V and J are TRBV7-9 and TRBJ2-5; 7 positions match TRBD2. Germline V gene data show CDR1 as SEHNR and CDR2 as FQNEAQ (reference sequence). CDR3 length equals 15 residues. V shed 4 bases and J 2 bases; nucleotides not matched to a gene: 7.

The sample holds many counts of this clonotype. V gene TRBV28 combines with J gene TRBJ2-5, with 8 bases that match TRBD2. Germline CDR1 and CDR2: MDHEN and SYDVKM. The CDR3 consists of 16 residues. The J segment lost 5 bases and the V segment lost 7 bases, leaving 15 bases of the junction unmatched. The CDR3 coding sequence is TGTGCCAGCACCCCTGAGGAGCGGGAGTTAGCGGAGACCCAGTACTTC. It codes for CASTPEERELAETQYF. Using reference TRBV28 and TRBJ2-5 for the parts outside the CDR3, the full variable domain is DVKVTQSSRYLVKRTGEKVFLECVQDMDHENMFWYRQDPGLGLRLIYFSYDVKMKEKGDIPEGYSVSREKKERFSLILESASTNQTSMYLCASTPEERELAETQYFGPGTRLLVL.

Of note for this clonotype: A read error may explain this, as a much larger clone is one base away. The chain recombines TRBV4-1 with TRBJ1-2; TRBD1 matches at 10 bases. The CDR3 spans 19 residues. Germline V lookup: CDR1 MGHRA, CDR2 YSYEKL. CDR3 sequence (DNA): TGCGCCAGCAGCCAAATTGGGGGACAGGGGTCCTCCCCTAACTCTGGCTACACCTTC. Translating it yields CASSQIGGQGSSPNSGYTF.

This clonotype was counted ten times or more. This chain connects TRBV7-9 to TRBJ2-2, with a weak D call TRBD2 (5 bases). The CDR3 consists of 16 residues. Germline V gene lookup returns CDR1 SEHNR and CDR2 FQNEAQ (reference sequence). V lost 5 bases and J lost 4, with 17 bases in between. CDR3 sequence reads: CASSPPLSSSTGELFF. CDR3 nucleotides: TGTGCCAGCAGCCCACCGCTTTCTAGCAGCACCGGGGAGCTGTTTTTT. Together with reference TRBV7-9 and TRBJ2-2, the CDR3 gives the full variable domain: DTGVSQNPRHKITKRGQNVTFRCDPISEHNRLYWYRQTLGQGPEFLTYFQNEAQLEKSRLLSDRFSAERPKGSFSTLEIQRTEQGDSAMYLCASSPPLSSSTGELFFGEGSRLTVL.

At least ten counts were recorded for this clonotype. J is TRBJ2-7 and V is TRBV20-1, with 9 bases fitting TRBD2. Unmatched junction bases numbered 29, after V lost 6 bases and J lost 5 bases. The CDR3 length is 20 residues. CDR1 and CDR2 (germline): DFQATT, SNEGSKA (reference sequence). CDR3 sequence: CSATPTLAGVEGGLIHEQYF. The CDR3 nucleotides are TGCAGTGCCACCCCCACGTTAGCGGGAGTAGAAGGGGGACTTATCCACGAGCAGTACTTC.

This clonotype occurred a few times. The V and J genes are TRBV27 and TRBJ2-1, with D perhaps assigned TRBD1 or TRBD2 (5 bases each). The ends were cut back, 7 bases at V and 3 bases at J, with 13 bases in the middle. Germline CDR1 reads MNHEY; CDR2 reads SMNVEV (reference sequence). CDR3 size: 14 residues. The CDR3: CASTPGDLYNEQFF. The CDR3 region has the DNA TGTGCCAGCACCCCCGGGGACCTCTACAATGAGCAGTTCTTC.

V and J are TRBV10-3 and TRBJ1-1; D is perhaps TRBD1 (6 bases). V was pared by 3 bases and J by 2 bases, with 13 bases between. Germline V gene lookup returns CDR1 ENHRY and CDR2 SYGVKD. This CDR3 spans 15 amino acids. CDR3 DNA sequence: TGTGCCATCAGTGACCCAACAGGGCGTAACACTGAAGCTTTCTTT. Amino acid sequence: CAISDPTGRNTEAFF.

This clonotype was found many times. The chain uses TRBV9 and TRBJ2-3; D may be TRBD1 (5 bases). The CDR3 has 15 amino acids. CDR1 and CDR2 (germline): SGDLS, YYNGEE. The V gene lost 4 bases and the J gene lost 0 bases, with 12 bases spanning the gap. The CDR3: CASSSWGASTDTQYF. The CDR3 nucleotides read TGTGCCAGCAGCTCCTGGGGCGCTAGCACAGATACGCAGTATTTT.

The V and J genes are TRBV20-1 and TRBJ2-7, with 7 bases identical to TRBD1. The CDR3 loop spans 15 amino acids. Germline CDR1 reads DFQATT; CDR2 reads SNEGSKA (reference sequence). The junction had 11 bases not matched to a gene; V was cut back by 5 bases and J by 1 base. CDR3: CSAPSDRDISYEQYF. CDR3 DNA: TGCAGTGCTCCAAGTGACAGGGACATTTCCTACGAGCAGTACTTC.

Comment on this clonotype: A much larger clone lies a single base off, so this may be a read error. The chain couples TRBV27 to TRBJ2-3, with D uncertain. V was cut by 1 base and J by 4 bases, with 6 bases left in between. This CDR3 spans 13 amino acids. Germline CDR1 and CDR2: MNHEY and SMNVEV (reference sequence). This chain's CDR3 is CASSLFVADTQYF. CDR3 DNA: TGTGCCAGCAGTTTATTCGTGGCAGATACGCAGTATTTT.

This clonotype was seen repeatedly, ten times or more. The chain joins TRBV4-3 to TRBJ1-2; D ambiguous. V lost 0 bases to trimming and J lost 7 bases, with 21 bases between them. This CDR3 is 17 amino acids long. CDR1 and CDR2 from the germline V gene are LGHNA and YSLEER. The CDR3 loop reads CASSQDYGPGFGSGYTF. The CDR3 DNA reads TGCGCCAGCAGCCAAGATTACGGGCCGGGATTTGGCTCTGGCTACACCTTC.

Ten or more counts support this clonotype. CDR3 in amino acids: CSAPRHQGNTEAFF. DNA for the CDR3: TGCAGTGCTCCACGACACCAGGGAAACACTGAAGCTTTCTTT. The gene calls are TRBV20-1 and TRBJ1-1, with D maybe TRBD1 (5 bases). Germline values: CDR1 DFQATT, CDR2 SNEGSKA (reference sequence). CDR3 length equals 14 residues. Deletions cut 5 bases from V and 2 bases from J, with 15 bases between.

This clonotype occurred many times. This chain links TRBV2 with TRBJ2-3; 7 bases line up with TRBD2. In germline, CDR1 is SNHLY, CDR2 FYNNEI. The trim removed 6 bases at V and 7 bases at J, leaving 10 bases unmatched. The CDR3 runs 14 residues. This chain's CDR3 is CASSRTSEPHTQYF. The CDR3 DNA is TGTGCCAGCAGCCGGACTAGTGAGCCCCATACGCAGTATTTT. The variable domain in full, completed from reference TRBV2 and TRBJ2-3, reads EPEVTQTPSHQVTQMGQEVILRCVPISNHLYFYWYRQILGQKVEFLVSFYNNEISEKSEIFDDQFSVERPDGSNFTLKIRSTKLEDSAMYFCASSRTSEPHTQYFGPGTRLTVL.

This clonotype came up many times. The CDR3 sequence: CSARRTENSPLHF. The DNA of the CDR3 is TGCAGTGCTAGGAGGACAGAGAATTCACCCCTCCACTTT. The genes are TRBV20-1 and TRBJ1-6, with D tentatively TRBD1 (6 bases). The CDR3 loop spans 13 amino acids. Germline assignment: CDR1 DFQATT and CDR2 SNEGSKA (reference sequence). Trimming pared 3 bases from V and 7 bases from J, leaving 10 bases between.